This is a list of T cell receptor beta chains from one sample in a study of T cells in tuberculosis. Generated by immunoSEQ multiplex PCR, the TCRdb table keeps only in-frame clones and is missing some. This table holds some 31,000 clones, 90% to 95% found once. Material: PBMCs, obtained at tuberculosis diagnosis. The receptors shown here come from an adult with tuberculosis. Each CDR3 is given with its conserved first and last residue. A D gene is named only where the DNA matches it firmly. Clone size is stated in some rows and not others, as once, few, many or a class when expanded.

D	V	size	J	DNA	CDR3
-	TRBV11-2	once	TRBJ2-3	TGTGCCAGCAGCTTAGATTCCGGGTTTAGCACAGATACGCAGTATTTT	CASSLDSGFSTDTQYF
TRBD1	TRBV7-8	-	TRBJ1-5	TGTGCCACCTCACGTCGGCAGGGGGACGAGTGGAGCAATCAGCCCCAGCATTTT	CATSRRQGDEWSNQPQHF
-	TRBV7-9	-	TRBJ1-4	TGTGCCAGCAGCTTTCTCGGCGGAGAAACTAATGAAAAACTGTTTTTT	CASSFLGGETNEKLFF
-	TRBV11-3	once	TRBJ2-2	TGTGCCAGCAGCTTAGCTCCTAAGAACACCGGGGAGCTGTTTTTT	CASSLAPKNTGELFF
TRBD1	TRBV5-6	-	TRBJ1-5	TGTGCCAGCAGCCGGACAGGGGATTATAGCAATCAGCCCCAGCATTTT	CASSRTGDYSNQPQHF
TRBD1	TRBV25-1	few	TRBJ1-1	TGTGCCAGCAGCAGGACAGGGGATGGAAACACTGAAGCTTTCTTT	CASSRTGDGNTEAFF
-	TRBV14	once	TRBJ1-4	TGTGCCAGCAGCCAGGGGGCATTGTATGAAAAACTGTTTTTT	CASSQGALYEKLFF
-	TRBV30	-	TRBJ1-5	TGTGCCTGGAGTGTAAGGGGGGGGGTTACTCAGCCCCAGCATTTT	CAWSVRGGVTQPQHF
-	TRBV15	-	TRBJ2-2	TGTGCCACCAGCAGAGGGGGAGAGAACACCGGGGAGCTGTTTTTT	CATSRGGENTGELFF
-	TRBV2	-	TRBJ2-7	TGTGCCAGCAGTCCCTTTTACGAGCAGTACTTC	CASSPFYEQYF
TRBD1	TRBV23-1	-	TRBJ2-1	TGCGCCAGCAGCAAGGACACCGGGACAGAACAGTTCTTC	CASSKDTGTEQFF